This section outlines one TCR beta chain sequence together with its context. Its antigen is not known. The data stem from a study of OX40 agonist ivuxolimab in advanced cancers. About the study: Three patients, one with hepatocellular carcinoma and two with cutaneous melanoma, responded partially. Study findings and constraints: Antigen specificity remained undetermined for the expanded peripheral T cells.

Drawing of blood for sampling happened at baseline, at cycle 4 day 1, and at cycle 7 day 1. Trimming took 2 bases from V and 0 from J, leaving 4 bases between them. The CDR3 loop spans 13 amino acids. Per the germline V gene, CDR1 is SGHDN and CDR2 is FVKESK. Assay: immunoSEQ multiplex PCR; the TCRdb copy retains only in-frame clones and omits some. The sample shows about 65,000 clones, roughly 84% of them seen only once. This material consisted of CD4+ or CD8+ T cells sorted from blood, taken in a trial of the OX40 agonist ivuxolimab. The source is an adult with an advanced solid tumor such as melanoma, head and neck, liver or kidney cancer. V gene TRBV14 combines with J gene TRBJ1-2; D not certain. For the CDR3, the DNA is TGTGCCAGCAGCCAACCTCCTAACTATGGCTACACCTTC. Its translation is CASSQPPNYGYTF.